These T cell receptor beta chains were read from a single sample in a study of T cells after yellow fever vaccination. TCRdb passed the 5' RACE reads through MiXCR, listing each CDR3 protein once. Here the sample spans roughly 500,000 distinct CDR3 sequences, approximately 21% being singletons. This sample comprised PBMCs, obtained 15 days after the yellow fever booster vaccination. These receptors all stem from a man between 25 and 39 years old who received the YFV17D yellow fever vaccine. The CDR3 runs from the conserved cysteine through the conserved F or W. D genes are given only for firm matches. The size of a clone is reported for some rows only, either as once, few or many, or as a class for expanded clones.

d_gene	v_gene	j_gene	abundance	CDR3nt	CDR3aa
TRBD2	TRBV12-3/TRBV12-4	TRBJ2-3	-	TGTGCCAGCAGTATAGCGGGAGGACTCACAGATACGCAGTATTTT	CASSIAGGLTDTQYF
-	TRBV20-1	TRBJ2-2	few	TGCAGTGTTCAGAGGTCCGGGGAGCTGTTTTTT	CSVQRSGELFF
-	TRBV21-1	TRBJ2-1	-	TGTGCCAGCAGCTTCCACCCGGGACAGGGGGCCCATGAGCAGTTCTTC	CASSFHPGQGAHEQFF
-	TRBV3-1	TRBJ1-4	once	TGTGCCAGCAGCCAAGATGGATTTCAACTGTTTTTT	CASSQDGFQLFF
TRBD1	TRBV7-8	TRBJ2-2	-	TGTGCCAGCAGCCCTAGGACAGGGACGGACACCGGGGAGCTGTTTTTT	CASSPRTGTDTGELFF
TRBD1	TRBV12-3/TRBV12-4	TRBJ1-4	-	TGTGCCAGCAGTAGCACCGGACAGGTTAATGAAAAACTGTTTTTT	CASSSTGQVNEKLFF
-	TRBV3-1	TRBJ1-2	-	TGTGCCAGCAGCCAAGATCTAGGGGACACCCAGCGCCACTATGGCTACACCTTC	CASSQDLGDTQRHYGYTF
TRBD1	TRBV9	TRBJ1-5	-	TGTGCCAGCAGCGTCGGACAGGGGGCTAATCAGCCCCAGCATTTT	CASSVGQGANQPQHF
TRBD1	TRBV5-1	TRBJ2-7	few	TGCGCCAGCAGCAACCCCCAGGGGGCCAACGAGCAGTACTTC	CASSNPQGANEQYF
-	TRBV2	TRBJ2-3	few	TGTGCCAGCTGGGCAGGGGTCGGTATGACAGATACGCAGTATTTT	CASWAGVGMTDTQYF
TRBD2	TRBV6-1	TRBJ2-1	-	TGTGCCAGCATGAGCGGGAGTTTCTACAATGAGCAGTTCTTC	CASMSGSFYNEQFF
-	TRBV27	TRBJ2-1	few	TGTGCCAGCAGTTTCGGGACAACCGACTACAATGAGCAGTTCTTC	CASSFGTTDYNEQFF
-	TRBV27	TRBJ1-5	-	TGTGCCAGCAGTTTATTAGGAGAATATAGCAATCAGCCCCAGCATTTT	CASSLLGEYSNQPQHF
-	TRBV7-9	TRBJ2-7	few	TGTGCCAGCAGCTTAGGGTATAACGAGCAGTACTTC	CASSLGYNEQYF
TRBD2	TRBV20-1	TRBJ2-3	-	TGCAGTGCTGAGTCCCCCGGGACTAGCGAGAATACGCAGTATTTT	CSAESPGTSENTQYF
-	TRBV18	TRBJ2-2	few	TGTGCCAGCTCCGCGGGACAGAACACCGGGGAGCTGTTTTTT	CASSAGQNTGELFF